Listed below are T cell receptor beta chains from one sample, sequenced in a study of blood T cells in healthy people across ages. TCRdb recomputed calls from the 5' RACE reads with MiXCR, one row per CDR3 protein. The table has around 990,000 distinct CDR3 sequences, under 30% seen once; the top ten hold about 0.8%. The same sample was also studied in work on T cells of mothers and their children.

Sequencing input: blood. The receptor set was obtained from a girl aged 2-10 years in good health. Each CDR3 is given with its conserved first and last residue. D genes are given only for firm matches. The listing skips clone size in some rows; elsewhere it reads once, few, many or a size class.

TRBJ1-2 TRBV7-2 12 NA few CASSPRGRGYTF TGTGCCAGCAGCCCACGAGGTCGGGGCTACACCTTC
TRBJ2-5 TRBV7-3 20 TRBD2 NA CASSPRPGLAGAIGQETQYF TGTGCCAGCAGCCCCAGACCGGGACTAGCGGGAGCAATCGGCCAAGAGACCCAGTACTTC
TRBJ2-5 TRBV20-1 13 NA once CSLGLTDKETQYF TGCAGTCTAGGGTTGACGGACAAAGAGACCCAGTACTTC
TRBJ1-2 TRBV7-3 21 TRBD1 NA CACSEKWARETGEGIGYGYTF TGTGCCTGCAGCGAAAAATGGGCCCGTGAGACAGGGGAAGGAATAGGCTATGGCTACACCTTC
TRBJ1-2 TRBV4-3 14 NA few CASSQDQQGYGYTF TGCGCCAGCAGCCAAGATCAACAAGGGTACGGCTACACCTTC
TRBJ1-1 TRBV27 15 NA NA CASSLDSAGDTEALF TGTGCCAGCAGTTTGGACAGTGCCGGGGACACTGAAGCTCTCTTT
TRBJ1-1 TRBV20-1 11 TRBD1 few CGTGRETEAFF TGCGGGACAGGGAGGGAGACTGAAGCTTTCTTT
TRBJ2-5 TRBV20-1 15 NA few CSARKTGLDVETQYF TGCAGTGCTCGCAAGACAGGATTGGATGTGGAGACCCAGTACTTC
TRBJ2-1 TRBV29-1 15 TRBD2 NA CSVEDRGEPYNEQFF TGCAGCGTTGAAGATCGGGGGGAACCCTACAATGAGCAGTTCTTC
TRBJ2-7 TRBV12-3/TRBV12-4 12 NA few CASRHRTHEQYF TGTGCCAGCAGACATAGGACCCACGAGCAGTACTTC
TRBJ2-1 TRBV29-1 14 TRBD1 NA CSVDRDRGDNEQFF TGCAGCGTTGACCGGGACAGGGGGGACAATGAGCAGTTCTTC
TRBJ2-2 TRBV12-3/TRBV12-4 15 TRBD1 many CASSLTGGDTGELFF TGTGCCAGCAGTTTGACAGGGGGCGATACCGGGGAGCTGTTTTTT
TRBJ2-5 TRBV29-1 15 TRBD2 NA CSVDFLAGGEETQYF TGCAGCGTTGACTTCCTAGCGGGAGGGGAAGAGACCCAGTACTTC
TRBJ2-5 TRBV11-2 11 NA few CASVSQEIQYF TGTGCCAGCGTGAGCCAAGAGATCCAGTACTTC
TRBJ2-1 TRBV7-3 13 NA few CASSSDRVGEQFF TGTGCCAGCAGCTCGGACCGAGTTGGTGAGCAGTTCTTC
TRBJ1-5 TRBV4-1 16 NA NA CASSQGGGGSNQPQHF TGCGCCAGCAGCCAAGGGGGAGGGGGAAGCAATCAGCCCCAGCATTTT
TRBJ1-1 TRBV7-3 14 NA NA CASSALGGFAEAFF TGTGCCAGCAGCGCGCTAGGGGGGTTCGCTGAAGCTTTCTTT
TRBJ2-1 TRBV20-1 14 NA few CSARSVGSYNERFF TGCAGTGCTAGATCTGTAGGCTCCTACAATGAGCGGTTCTTC
TRBJ2-7 TRBV5-1 14 NA NA CASSRDLDSYEQYF TGCGCCAGCAGCCGAGACTTGGACTCCTACGAGCAGTACTTC
TRBJ2-2 TRBV10-1 12 NA few CATRGDTGELFF TGCGCCACCAGGGGCGACACCGGGGAGCTGTTTTTT
TRBJ1-6 TRBV27 15 TRBD1 NA CASSLNTGANSPLHF TGTGCCAGCAGTTTAAACACAGGGGCTAATTCACCCCTCCACTTT
TRBJ1-5 TRBV19 15 NA few CASRLTLNSNQPQHF TGTGCCAGTAGATTGACCTTAAACAGCAATCAGCCCCAGCATTTT
TRBJ2-5 TRBV21-1 14 NA NA CASSKAMLGETQYF TGTGCCAGCAGCAAAGCTATGTTAGGGGAGACCCAGTACTTC
TRBJ2-1 TRBV15 15 NA NA CATSRGNLNGGQQFF TGTGCCACCAGCAGAGGGAACCTAAACGGGGGCCAGCAGTTCTTC
TRBJ2-5 TRBV24-1 12 NA NA CATSQREETQYF TGTGCCACCAGTCAGCGGGAAGAGACCCAGTACTTC
TRBJ2-1 TRBV12-3/TRBV12-4 15 NA few CASRPGRSSYNEQFF TGTGCCAGCAGGCCCGGGAGAAGCTCCTACAATGAGCAGTTCTTC
TRBJ2-5 TRBV11-2 15 NA few CASSLGPRTQETQYF TGTGCCAGCAGCTTAGGGCCGCGGACCCAAGAGACCCAGTACTTC
TRBJ1-2 TRBV5-1 15 TRBD1 NA CASSIQPPGQQGYTF TGCGCCAGCAGTATTCAGCCGCCGGGACAGCAGGGCTACACCTTC
TRBJ1-1 TRBV28 12 NA few CASSPYYTEAFF TGTGCCAGCAGTCCTTATTACACTGAAGCTTTCTTT
TRBJ2-7 TRBV19 13 NA few CASSLTTPNEQYF TGTGCCAGTAGTCTGACGACTCCAAACGAGCAGTACTTC
TRBJ1-2 TRBV4-3 15 NA few CASSQDDSQPYGYTF TGCGCCAGCAGCCAAGACGACAGCCAACCCTATGGCTACACCTTC